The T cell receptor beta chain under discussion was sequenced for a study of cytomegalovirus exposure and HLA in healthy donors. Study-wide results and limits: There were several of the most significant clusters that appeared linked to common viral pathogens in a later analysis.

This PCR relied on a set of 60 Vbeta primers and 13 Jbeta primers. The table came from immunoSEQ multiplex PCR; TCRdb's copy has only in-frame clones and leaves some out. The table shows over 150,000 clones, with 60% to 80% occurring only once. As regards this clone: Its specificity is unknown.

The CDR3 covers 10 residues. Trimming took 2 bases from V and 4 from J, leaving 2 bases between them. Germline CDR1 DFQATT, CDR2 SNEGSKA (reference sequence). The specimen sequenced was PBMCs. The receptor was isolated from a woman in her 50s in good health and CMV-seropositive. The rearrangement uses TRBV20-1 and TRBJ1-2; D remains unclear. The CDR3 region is CSARLYGYTF. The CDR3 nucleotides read TGCAGTGCTAGACTCTATGGCTACACCTTC.